The T cell receptor (beta chain) under discussion was sequenced for a study of T cells in Graves' hyperthyroidism and ophthalmopathy. RNA transcripts were the template for amplifying TCR beta CDR3 regions. First-round RT-PCR of the TCR CDR3 relied on the HTBI primer set. Using its own MiXCR run on the multiplex PCR reads, TCRdb lists one record per CDR3 protein. Of 800,000 or so distinct CDR3 sequences in the sample, 35% to 45% were seen once. On this clonotype: Its cognate antigen is unknown.

The CDR3 is 13 amino acids. Germline assignment: CDR1 LNHDA and CDR2 SQIVND (reference sequence). The ends were cut back, 7 bases at V and 5 bases at J, with 11 bases in the middle. Study observations and caveats: Stable hyperthyroidism was separated from ophthalmopathy by a model based on 13 V-J features. Most expanded thyroid clonotypes above 0.001 also appeared in blood. Ophthalmopathy prediction by the model preceded onset by a median approximately six months.

Absent ophthalmopathy progression within 18 months defined stable Graves' hyperthyroidism. Input material: blood. The TCR comes from a man aged 18 to 29 with Graves' hyperthyroidism. The V and J genes are TRBV19 and TRBJ2-2; D not certain. CDR3 in amino acids: CASTIVSTGELFF. In DNA, the CDR3 is TGTGCCAGTACCATAGTGTCTACCGGGGAGCTGTTTTTT.